This is a list of T cell receptor beta chains from one sample in a study of T cell clonotyping in hematopoietic cell transplantation. The table came from immunoSEQ multiplex PCR; TCRdb's copy has only in-frame clones and leaves some out. The data contain 15,000 to 25,000 clones, 65% to 85% of them singletons. The sample was peripheral blood mononuclear cells. The receptor source for this set is a man between 60 and 70 years old in good health. Some clones in this sample may be carry-over from other donors' samples. CDR3s include the opening cysteine and the closing phenylalanine or tryptophan. The order of the fields is V gene, CDR3 length, J gene, CDR3 protein.

>TRBV18|12|TRBJ2-7
CASSPGQGEQYF
>TRBV18|15|TRBJ2-5
CASSPAGGRQETQYF
>TRBV2|19|TRBJ1-1
CASSPHRGGAILADTEAFF
>TRBV19|14|TRBJ2-7
CASSIGLNSYEQYF
>TRBV9|14|TRBJ1-2
CASSVAGVNYGYTF
>TRBV30|21|TRBJ1-5
CAWSHPRSGQGDIRSNQPQHF
>TRBV5-1|14|TRBJ2-7
CASSLGRVDGEQYF
>TRBV11-2|16|TRBJ1-4
CASSLEFWGQGEKLFF
>TRBV4-3|14|TRBJ2-7
CASRTGLQSYEQYF
>TRBV29-1|16|TRBJ2-2
CSVVLQGRVGPGELFF
>TRBV6-6|14|TRBJ2-7
CASSYLDRGGEQYF
>TRBV30|14|TRBJ2-7
CAWSVVGLVYEQYF
>TRBV5-1|15|TRBJ2-7
CASSSSGTPHNEQYF
>TRBV2|15|TRBJ2-2
CASGRGLRSTGELFF
>TRBV28|15|TRBJ1-5
CASSLSLGEGQPQHF
>TRBV5-1|14|TRBJ2-7
CASSLVPNAYEQYF
>TRBV28|12|TRBJ2-7
CASSHPPYEQYF
>TRBV19|15|TRBJ1-4
CASRREQAADEKLFF
>TRBV11-1|16|TRBJ2-1
CASSLLGQGTYNEQFF